This TCR beta chain was profiled in a study of shared clonotypes between healthy human individuals. The study's findings and limits: Naive subsets, compared against memory subsets, generally had larger estimated richness values.

Partitioning of CD4+ cells yielded a CD45RA+ naive subset and a CD45RA-negative memory subset. Replicate sorted-subset PCRs were loaded with roughly 190 ng DNA, 29,000 or so T cell genomes. Generated by immunoSEQ multiplex PCR, the TCRdb table keeps only in-frame clones and is missing some. The table records about 2.5 million clones, 85% to 95% of them present only once. This CDR3 has 15 amino acids. The germline CDR1 and CDR2 sequences are MNHNY and SVGAGI (reference sequence). Trimming left V 5 bases short and J 0 bases short, with 13 bases between. With regard to this clone: Its specificity is unknown.

This TCR was recovered from a man aged 18 to 35 in good health. Some clones in this sample may be carry-over from other donors' samples. The sequenced material came from naive CD4+ T cells from PBMCs. Sample subset: CD45RA+ positively selected. This rearrangement joins TRBV6-6 to TRBJ1-2; D call uncertain. CDR3 coding DNA: TGTGCCAGCAGTCTAACCCCCGGTGCTAACTATGGCTACACCTTC. It yields the protein CASSLTPGANYGYTF.